Presented here are 29 T cell receptor beta chains from one specimen sequenced in a study of blood T cell repertoires in COVID-19. Profiling relied on immunoSEQ multiplex PCR, and the TCRdb table lists in-frame clones only, not all of them. The sample has some 76,000 clones, 82% seen once. The material sequenced was peripheral blood. These receptors came from a human donor in a cohort sampled during active COVID-19.

The rearrangement joins TRBV6-5 to TRBJ2-5; D perhaps matches TRBD1 (5 bases). V shed 2 bases and J shed 0 bases, with 7 bases lying between them. Germline CDR1 and CDR2: MNHEY and SVGAGI. The CDR3 is made up of 14 amino acids. The DNA of the CDR3 is TGTGCCAGCAGTTACCCCAGGGACCAAGAGACCCAGTACTTC. Protein sequence: CASSYPRDQETQYF.

The J gene is TRBJ2-3, the V gene TRBV11-2, with 8 bases aligning to TRBD2. Germline CDR1 is SGHAT and CDR2 is FQNNGV. The CDR3 runs 15 residues. The V and J ends lost 8 bases and 2 bases, in that order; junction bases with no gene match: 9. The CDR3 sequence is CASAGGGIFTDTQYF. Written as DNA, the CDR3 is TGTGCCAGCGCGGGGGGAGGGATTTTCACAGATACGCAGTATTTT.

This clone has a handful of counts. The chain joins TRBV5-4 to TRBJ2-7, with D perhaps TRBD2 (6 bases). Germline V gene sequence: CDR1 SGHNT, CDR2 YYREEE (reference sequence). V lost 3 bases, J lost 0 bases, and 13 bases lay in between. The CDR3 length is 15 residues. The CDR3 nucleotides read TGTGCCAGCAGCTCCCGGGACGGGAGCTCCTACGAGCAGTACTTC. It codes for CASSSRDGSSYEQYF.

The V and J genes are TRBV12-3 or TRBV12-4 and TRBJ2-1; TRBD1 might be the D (6 bases). The V gene lost 4 bases and the J gene lost 9 bases, with 10 bases spanning the gap. This CDR3 contains 12 residues. Written as DNA, the CDR3 is TGTGCCAGCAGTTCAGACAGGCGTGAGCAGTTCTTC. It is translated as CASSSDRREQFF.

This chain links TRBV5-1 with TRBJ2-3; tentatively, D is TRBD1 (6 bases). The CDR3 is made up of 12 amino acids. The V end was cut by 1 base, the J end by 6 bases, with 6 bases between. CDR1 and CDR2 from the germline V gene are SGHRS and YFSETQ. Here the CDR3 reads CASSLTGDTQYF. The CDR3, as DNA: TGCGCCAGCAGCTTGACAGGGGATACGCAGTATTTT.

V and J are TRBV19 and TRBJ1-4; no clear D gene. The germline V gene encodes CDR1 LNHDA and CDR2 SQIVND (reference sequence). Trimming left V 5 bases short and J 0 bases short, with 13 bases between. This CDR3 spans 16 amino acids. CDR3 DNA: TGTGCCAGTAGTGCGCCAGGATCCTCAACTAATGAAAAACTGTTTTTT. Encoded protein: CASSAPGSSTNEKLFF.

Here the CDR3 DNA reads TGTGCCAGCGATTTACCGACAGCTAACGCTGAAGCTTTCTTT. It specifies CASDLPTANAEAFF. This chain links TRBV6-5 with TRBJ1-1, with D maybe TRBD1 (5 bases). The germline V gene encodes CDR1 MNHEY and CDR2 SVGAGI. V was trimmed by 8 bases and J by 6 bases, leaving 19 bases between them. The CDR3 sequence is 14 residues long.

The table lists this clone with a count of one. The rearrangement uses TRBV7-3 and TRBJ2-3; no reliable D call. Trimming shortened V by 5 bases and J by 6 bases, and 9 bases separated the two germline ends. The CDR3 runs to 12 residues. CDR1 and CDR2 from the germline V gene are SGHTA and FQGTGA. For the CDR3, the DNA is TGTGCCAGCAGCCTAGGAGACGATACGCAGTATTTT. Encoded protein: CASSLGDDTQYF.

This chain's CDR3 is CATGLAGGETQYF. For the CDR3, the DNA is TGTGCCACCGGACTAGCGGGGGGCGAGACCCAGTACTTC. The chain recombines TRBV24-1 with TRBJ2-5; 14 nucleotides line up with TRBD2. The CDR3 is made up of 13 amino acids. J lost 5 bases, V lost 9 bases, and 1 base had no gene match. Germline values: CDR1 KGHDR, CDR2 SFDVKD.

J is TRBJ2-5 and V is TRBV5-1; 14 nucleotides align to TRBD2. The CDR3 is 17 amino acids. With 0 bases clipped from V and 2 bases from J, the junction kept 3 bases outside the gene matches. Germline V CDR1 and CDR2: SGHRS, YFSETQ. The CDR3 sequence: CASSLGRTSGGQETQYF. The CDR3 DNA reads TGCGCCAGCAGCTTGGGAAGGACTAGCGGGGGGCAAGAGACCCAGTACTTC.

V and J are TRBV4-2 and TRBJ1-5; a weak D match, TRBD1 (5 bases). V was cut by 2 bases and J by 5 bases, with 13 bases left in between. Germline CDR1 is LGHNA and CDR2 is YNFKEQ. This CDR3 region has 15 residues. The CDR3 protein is CASSQQQADDQPQHF. CDR3 bases: TGTGCCAGCAGCCAACAACAGGCCGACGATCAGCCCCAGCATTTT.

The genes are TRBV18 and TRBJ1-2; TRBD1 agrees at 8 bases. V gave up 4 bases and J gave up 6 bases; unmatched junction bases: 10. The CDR3 covers 15 residues. Germline loops: CDR1 KGHSH, CDR2 LQKENI. The CDR3 DNA follows: TGTGCCAGCTCACGTCCAGACAGGGGCCGTGATGGCTACACCTTC. The encoded protein is CASSRPDRGRDGYTF.

The chain has TRBV5-5 and TRBJ2-2; 7 bases are a match to TRBD1. This CDR3 has 15 amino acids. Unmatched junction bases numbered 4, after V lost 5 bases and J lost 0 bases. From germline, CDR1 is SGHKS and CDR2 YYEKEE (reference sequence). The CDR3 sequence is CASSSGTANTGELFF. As DNA, the CDR3 is TGTGCCAGCAGTTCCGGGACAGCGAACACCGGGGAGCTGTTTTTT. Using reference TRBV5-5 and TRBJ2-2 for the parts outside the CDR3, the full variable domain is DAGVTQSPTHLIKTRGQQVTLRCSPISGHKSVSWYQQVLGQGPQFIFQYYEKEERGRGNFPDRFSARQFPNYSSELNVNALLLGDSALYLCASSSGTANTGELFFGEGSRLTVL.

This clone showed up just once. The rearrangement links TRBV18 to TRBJ1-1; TRBD1 agrees at 9 bases. The ends lost 8 bases at V and 1 base at J; junction bases unmatched: 2. CDR3 length equals 13 residues. CDR1 is KGHSH, CDR2 LQKENI, per germline. The CDR3 DNA follows: TGTGCCAGCACGGGACAGGGGAACACTGAAGCTTTCTTT. It encodes CASTGQGNTEAFF.

The chain has TRBV7-3 and TRBJ2-3; D is unclear. Trimming removed 2 bases from V and 1 base from J, with 7 bases in between. Per germline, CDR1 SGHTA and CDR2 FQGTGA. The CDR3 extends over 14 amino acids. The CDR3 loop is CASSLDAGTDTQYF. CDR3 DNA sequence: TGTGCCAGCAGCTTAGATGCGGGCACAGATACGCAGTATTTT.

V usage is TRBV6-5 and J usage is TRBJ1-2; a possible D gene is TRBD1 (6 bases). Deletions cut 0 bases from V and 4 bases from J, with 12 bases between. The CDR3 is 15 residues long. CDR1 is MNHEY and CDR2 is SVGAGI in the germline V gene. The CDR3 region is CASSYSGQPFYGYTF. The CDR3 DNA follows: TGTGCCAGCAGTTACTCCGGACAGCCTTTCTATGGCTACACCTTC.

The chain joins TRBV3-1 (or the pseudogene TRBV3-2) to TRBJ1-3; TRBD1 aligns across 10 bases. CDR1 is LGHDT, CDR2 YNNKEL, per germline (reference sequence). CDR3 length: 18 residues. The J segment lost 2 bases and the V segment lost 4 bases, leaving 11 bases of the junction unmatched. The CDR3 DNA is TGTGCCAGCAGCCTCCTCAACCCGACAGGGGGCACTGGAAACACCATATATTTT. Translated: CASSLLNPTGGTGNTIYF.

The chain carries TRBV30 and TRBJ1-5; possible D gene TRBD1, 6 bases. CDR3 length equals 15 residues. V gave up 3 bases and J gave up 0 bases, with 12 bases separating them. CDR1 and CDR2 (germline): GTSNPN, SVGIG (reference sequence). The CDR3 here is CAWSPGHLSNQPQHF. The CDR3 DNA reads TGTGCCTGGAGCCCGGGACACCTTAGCAATCAGCCCCAGCATTTT.

V usage is TRBV6-5 and J usage is TRBJ2-7; D may be TRBD2 (5 bases). CDR1 MNHEY and CDR2 SVGAGI come from the germline V gene. This CDR3 contains 13 residues. The V and J ends lost 6 bases and 3 bases respectively, with 12 bases between them. CDR3 amino acids: CASRKTGSYEQYF. The CDR3 nucleotides are TGTGCCAGCAGGAAGACGGGGAGCTACGAGCAGTACTTC.

The chain carries TRBV25-1 and TRBJ2-3; 7 bases map to TRBD2. V shed 5 bases and J 0 bases; nucleotides not matched to a gene: 2. Germline loops: CDR1 MGHDK, CDR2 SYGVNS. CDR3 length: 14 amino acids. The CDR3: CASSRAGSTDTQYF. The DNA for the CDR3 is TGTGCCAGCAGTAGAGCGGGGAGCACAGATACGCAGTATTTT. The whole variable domain, filled in from reference TRBV25-1 and TRBJ2-3, reads EADIYQTPRYLVIGTGKKITLECSQTMGHDKMYWYQQDPGMELHLIHYSYGVNSTEKGDLSSESTVSRIRTEHFPLTLESARPSHTSQYLCASSRAGSTDTQYFGPGTRLTVL.

Comments on this clone: The same CDR3 also results from other DNA sequences found in this sample. The chain has TRBV18 and TRBJ1-2; the match to TRBD1 covers 7 bases. The V and J ends lost 2 bases and 0 bases, in that order; junction bases with no gene match: 0. This CDR3 spans 14 amino acids. The germline gives CDR1 KGHSH, CDR2 LQKENI. CDR3 bases: TGTGCCAGCTCACCAGACAGGGCTAACTATGGCTACACCTTC. As protein: CASSPDRANYGYTF.

The chain carries TRBV4-1 and TRBJ1-2, with 9 bases aligning to TRBD1. This CDR3 has 12 amino acids. Germline CDR1 MGHRA, CDR2 YSYEKL. Trimming cost V 3 bases and J 12 bases; bases outside gene matches: 5. CDR3 in DNA: TGCGCCAGCAGCCAGGGGGACAGGGTTAACACCTTC. The encoded protein is CASSQGDRVNTF.

This rearrangement joins TRBV12-3 or TRBV12-4 to TRBJ1-6; no clear D gene. The CDR3 has 13 amino acids. Trimming left V 7 bases short and J 0 bases short, with 4 bases between. CDR3 DNA sequence: TGTGCCAGCACCCTCTCCTATAATTCACCCCTCCACTTT. The encoded protein is CASTLSYNSPLHF.

The table lists this clone with a few counts. The chain links TRBV2 to TRBJ2-1; 12 bases match TRBD2. Germline trimming cut 3 bases from V and 7 bases from J; bases unmatched to any gene: 4. Germline values: CDR1 SNHLY, CDR2 FYNNEI. The length of the CDR3 is 15 residues. In nucleotides, the CDR3 is TGTGCCAGCAGTGATCTAGCGGGGGGGGTGAATGAGCAGTTCTTC. This gives the protein CASSDLAGGVNEQFF.

V usage is TRBV9 and J usage is TRBJ2-5; 7 bases fit TRBD1. Germline V gene sequence: CDR1 SGDLS, CDR2 YYNGEE. CDR3 length: 14 amino acids. V was clipped by 2 bases and J by 5 bases; unmatched bases: 6. The CDR3 DNA reads as TGTGCCAGCAGCGTGTCGGACAGGCGGGAGACCCAGTACTTC. Residues: CASSVSDRRETQYF.

The chain links TRBV30 to TRBJ2-1; 9 bases are a match to TRBD2. Trimming cost V 0 bases and J 10 bases; bases outside gene matches: 7. The CDR3 covers 14 residues. Looked up from germline, CDR1 is GTSNPN and CDR2 is SVGIG (reference sequence). This CDR3 is CAWSVLILAGEQFF. CDR3 nucleotide sequence: TGTGCCTGGAGTGTACTAATCCTAGCGGGAGAGCAGTTCTTC. The whole variable domain, remainder taken from reference TRBV30 and TRBJ2-1, is SQTIHQWPATLVQPVGSPLSLECTVEGTSNPNLYWYRQAAGRGLQLLFYSVGIGQISSEVPQNLSASRPQDRQFILSSKKLLLSDSGFYLCAWSVLILAGEQFFGPGTRLTVL.

The chain joins TRBV18 to TRBJ1-4; a possible D gene is TRBD1 (6 bases). The V gene's germline CDR1 is KGHSH and CDR2 LQKENI. The CDR3 spans 17 residues. V was trimmed by 6 bases and J by 0 bases, leaving 17 bases between them. The CDR3 DNA follows: TGTGCCAGCTCCCCCGGGACACAACTCGCAACTAATGAAAAACTGTTTTTT. Translating it yields CASSPGTQLATNEKLFF.

The count of this clone is one. The rearrangement uses TRBV28 and TRBJ2-3, with 10 bases lining up with TRBD2. Germline V gives CDR1 MDHEN, CDR2 SYDVKM. The junction had 3 bases not matched to a gene; V was cut back by 3 bases and J by 3 bases. CDR3 length: 15 amino acids. The CDR3 DNA reads as TGTGCCAGCAGTTTGAGCGGGGGGGGAACAGATACGCAGTATTTT. Translated, it gives CASSLSGGGTDTQYF. Complete variable domain (other parts from reference TRBV28 and TRBJ2-3): DVKVTQSSRYLVKRTGEKVFLECVQDMDHENMFWYRQDPGLGLRLIYFSYDVKMKEKGDIPEGYSVSREKKERFSLILESASTNQTSMYLCASSLSGGGTDTQYFGPGTRLTVL.

The chain links TRBV19 to TRBJ2-7, with 7 bases lining up with TRBD1. In germline, CDR1 is LNHDA, CDR2 SQIVND (reference sequence). Losses at the gene ends were 6 bases for V and 2 bases for J; bases not matched to a gene: 10. The CDR3 contains 15 residues. DNA for the CDR3: TGTGCCAGTAGCTTCAGGGGGTTCGGAACCTACGAGCAGTACTTC. Translating it yields CASSFRGFGTYEQYF.